These 14 T cell receptor delta chains came from one sample sequenced in a study of γδ T cells in repeated Plasmodium falciparum infection. TCRdb re-called the multiplex PCR reads using CATT. Of 70,000 to 95,000 delta-chain clones listed, almost 1.5% were seen once; the top ten hold around 8.5%. Bulk repertoires came from Vgamma9/Vdelta2+ or Vdelta2-negative gammadelta T cells flow-sorted from PBMC. Sequenced material: gamma-delta T cells from blood. The receptors originated from a pool of human donors (malaria-infected and uninfected, not separated).

There are many counts of this clone. A much larger clone is a single base away; this may be a read error. The CDR3 DNA reads as TGTGCTCTTGTAACCATCTCACTTCCTACTTACTGGATGGGCTTTCACACCGATAAACTCATCTTT. The encoded protein is CALVTISLPTYWMGFHTDKLIF. This chain joins TRDV1 and TRDJ1, with 8 bases aligning to TRDD2. From germline, CDR1 is TSWWSYY and CDR2 QGS. The CDR3 loop spans 22 amino acids. V lost 7 bases, J lost 0 bases, and 28 bases stayed unmatched.

This clone was recorded a few times. The protein recorded in TCRdb matches a much larger clone and deviates from this DNA's translation at residue 14, suggesting a read error; the protein here is obtained by translating the DNA. The rearrangement joins TRDV2 to TRDJ3; TRDD3 agrees at 11 bases. TCRdb leaves out the J gene; it was filled in here by matching the DNA to germline. The CDR3 has 19 amino acids. Per germline, CDR1 GEAIGNYY and CDR2 EKD. The CDR3 region is CACDPTGGYASWDARQMFF. CDR3 sequence (DNA): TGTGCCTGTGACCCTACTGGGGGATATGCGTCCTGGGACGCCCGACAGATGTTTTTC.

As concerns this clone: The TCRdb protein comes from a much larger clone and disagrees with this DNA's translation at residue 13, likely due to a read error; the protein given here is derived from the DNA. V is TRDV2 and J is TRDJ1, with 12 positions matching TRDD3. Here the J gene came from matching the DNA to germline, since TCRdb omits it. Germline V gene data show CDR1 as GEAIGNYY and CDR2 as EKD. The CDR3 runs to 17 residues. CDR3 loop: CACDTVGTGGYTVKLIF. CDR3 DNA: TGTGCCTGTGACACCGTCGGTACTGGGGGATACACCGTTAAACTCATCTTT.

The table lists this clone with many counts. The rearrangement links TRDV1 to TRDJ2; 11 nucleotides agree with TRDD3. There are 31 residues in the CDR3. V shed 0 bases and J 0 bases; nucleotides not matched to a gene: 42. Germline V gene sequence: CDR1 TSWWSYY, CDR2 QGS. CDR3 DNA: TGTGCTCTTGGGGAACTAGTTGGTGGGGGATACGTGGGCAAGGTTTTTCGTAATGATGCCTGTGGTAGTGCTTTGACAGCACAACTCTTCTTT. Translated: CALGELVGGGYVGKVFRNDACGSALTAQLFF.

This clone was picked up a small number of times. A read error is the likely source, as a far larger clone sits one nucleotide away. Other DNA sequences in the same sample also yield this CDR3. The chain uses TRDV1 and TRDJ2; TRDD3 matches at 9 bases. Germline matching of the DNA provided the J gene here, since TCRdb leaves it blank. Germline assignment: CDR1 TSWWSYY and CDR2 QGS. The CDR3 covers 21 residues. V gave up 3 bases and J gave up 0 bases; unmatched junction bases: 17. CDR3 nucleotide sequence: TGTGCTCTTGGGGAGCTCCTAGGAGCCCCCATGGGGGATACTTTGACAGCACAACTCTTCTTT. It yields the protein CALGELLGAPMGDTLTAQLFF.

This clone was seen more than once but under ten times. The protein that TCRdb holds for this DNA derives from a much larger clone and differs from the translated DNA at residue 4, which likely indicates a read error; the protein shown here is translated from the DNA. The rearrangement links TRDV2 to TRDJ1; D not certain. V lost 6 bases and J lost 9, with 19 bases in between. Germline CDR1 reads GEAIGNYY; CDR2 reads EKD. The CDR3 loop spans 13 amino acids. Written as DNA, the CDR3 is TGTGCCTGTAACGTCCGACGGGTCCCCGAACTCATCTTT. This sequence encodes CACNVRRVPELIF.

This clone was counted ten times or more. TCRdb assigns this DNA the protein of a much larger clone, which departs from its translation at residue 12; this likely reflects a read error, and the protein shown comes from translating the DNA. The chain has TRDV1 and TRDJ1, with D uncertain. The CDR3 loop spans 20 amino acids. With 2 bases removed from V and 1 base from J, the gap between germline ends came to 26 bases. The germline V gene encodes CDR1 TSWWSYY and CDR2 QGS. CDR3 residues: CALGENSGPSSWVLTDKLIF. The CDR3 coding sequence is TGTGCTCTTGGGGAAAACAGCGGGCCATCCTCGTGGGTCCTCACCGATAAACTCATCTTT.

This clone has only a few counts. Given a far larger clone just one base away, this is likely a sequencing read error. Other DNA sequences within the sample encode an identical CDR3. The V call is TRDV1, the J call TRDJ1, with D perhaps TRDD3 (5 bases). Because TCRdb records no J gene, it was assigned here through a match of the DNA to germline. Germline V CDR1 and CDR2: TSWWSYY, QGS. The CDR3 runs 17 residues. Written as DNA, the CDR3 is TGTGCCCTTGCCTCCGAAGGGGACCGACGATACACTGATAAACTCATCTTT. This codes for CALASEGDRRYTDKLIF.

This clone was detected only a few times. This DNA's translation differs at residue 8 from TCRdb's protein, which comes from a much larger clone; a read error is likely, and the protein shown is translated from the DNA. This chain connects TRDV1 to TRDJ1, with 8 bases identical to TRDD3. The J gene was missing in TCRdb and was found by matching the end of the DNA to germline. Germline assignment: CDR1 TSWWSYY and CDR2 QGS. V shed 4 bases and J 1 base; nucleotides not matched to a gene: 11. The CDR3 is 17 residues long. Written as DNA, the CDR3 is TGTGCTCTTGGGGTTAACCACCGGGGGATAGGCACCGATAAACTCATCTTT. This gives the protein CALGVNHRGIGTDKLIF.

About this clone itself: The protein TCRdb lists belongs to a much larger clone and differs from this DNA's translation at residue 7, which points to a read error; the protein shown is made from the DNA. The chain is built from TRDV2 and TRDJ1; D is uncertain. No J segment appears in TCRdb, so it was assigned here by matching the sequence to germline. Per germline, CDR1 GEAIGNYY and CDR2 EKD. This CDR3 is built from 17 residues. With 0 bases removed from V and 0 bases from J, the gap between germline ends came to 16 bases. CDR3: CACDTVFSPGYTDKLIF. Here the CDR3 DNA reads TGTGCCTGTGACACCGTGTTCTCTCCGGGGTACACCGATAAACTCATCTTT.

As for this clone: The protein TCRdb lists belongs to a much larger clone and differs from this DNA's translation at residue 10, which points to a read error; the protein shown is made from the DNA. This sequence joins TRDV1 and TRDJ1; 11 nucleotides align to TRDD3. TCRdb lists no J gene, so it was determined here by aligning the DNA to germline. Germline V gives CDR1 TSWWSYY, CDR2 QGS. This CDR3 is built from 23 residues. With V trimmed by 0 bases and J by 0 bases, 21 bases remained unmatched. The CDR3 loop is CALGELASSVLYWGIKYTDKLIF. The CDR3 DNA is TGTGCTCTTGGGGAACTAGCCTCCTCTGTCCTGTACTGGGGGATAAAGTACACCGATAAACTCATCTTT.

To note about this clone: The TCRdb protein, from a much larger clone, departs from this DNA's translation at residue 12, likely by read error; the protein shown derives from the DNA. The CDR3 sequence is CALGPPNGGTPAVGNHKLIF. CDR3 nucleotide sequence: TGTGCTCTTGGGCCCCCGAATGGTGGCACCCCGGCTGTGGGGAATCATAAACTCATCTTT. The chain recombines TRDV1 with TRDJ1; D perhaps matches TRDD3 (5 bases). TCRdb gives no J gene; it was assigned here by matching the DNA to germline. The germline gives CDR1 TSWWSYY, CDR2 QGS. There are 20 residues in the CDR3. Trimming left V 5 bases short and J 6 bases short, with 34 bases between.

This clone turned up a few times. TCRdb pairs this DNA with a much larger clone's protein that differs at residue 6, likely a read error; the protein shown was translated from the DNA. V gene TRDV2 combines with J gene TRDJ2, with D unresolved. No J gene was available from TCRdb, and it was assigned here by a germline match of the DNA. Between the trimmed V and J ends, which lost 0 bases and 4 bases, there was a span of 8 bases. The CDR3 is 14 residues long. Germline loops: CDR1 GEAIGNYY, CDR2 EKD. The CDR3 loop reads CACDTEVETAQLFF. CDR3 DNA: TGTGCCTGTGACACCGAGGTGGAGACAGCACAACTCTTCTTT.

On this clone: The TCRdb protein comes from a much larger clone and disagrees with this DNA's translation at residue 13, likely due to a read error; the protein given here is derived from the DNA. The V and J genes are TRDV1 and TRDJ1, with TRDD3 identical over 7 bases. Germline CDR1 reads TSWWSYY; CDR2 reads QGS. With V trimmed by 3 bases and J by 9 bases, 16 bases remained unmatched. This CDR3 contains 16 residues. CDR3 bases: TGTGCTCTTGGGGACTCACGCGGATGGGGGAATGGAGAACTCATCTTT. As protein: CALGDSRGWGNGELIF.